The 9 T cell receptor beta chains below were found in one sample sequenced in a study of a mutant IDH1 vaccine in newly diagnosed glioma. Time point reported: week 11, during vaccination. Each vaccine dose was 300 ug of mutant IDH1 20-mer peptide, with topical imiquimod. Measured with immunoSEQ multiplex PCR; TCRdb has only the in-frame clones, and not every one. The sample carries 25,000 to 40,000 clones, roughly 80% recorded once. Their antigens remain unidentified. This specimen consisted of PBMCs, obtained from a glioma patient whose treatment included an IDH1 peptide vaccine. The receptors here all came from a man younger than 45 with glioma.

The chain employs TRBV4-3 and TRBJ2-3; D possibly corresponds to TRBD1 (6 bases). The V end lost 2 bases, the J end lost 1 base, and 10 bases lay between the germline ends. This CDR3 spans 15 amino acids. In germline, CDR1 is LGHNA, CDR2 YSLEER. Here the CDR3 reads CASSQRQARTDTQYF. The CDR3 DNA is TGCGCCAGCAGCCAAAGACAGGCCCGCACAGATACGCAGTATTTT.

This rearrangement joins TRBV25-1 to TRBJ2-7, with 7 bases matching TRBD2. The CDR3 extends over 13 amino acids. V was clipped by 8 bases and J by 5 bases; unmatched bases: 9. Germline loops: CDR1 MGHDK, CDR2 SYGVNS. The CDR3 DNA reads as TGTGCCAGCCGTGGAGGAGCGGGACACGAGCAGTACTTC. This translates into CASRGGAGHEQYF.

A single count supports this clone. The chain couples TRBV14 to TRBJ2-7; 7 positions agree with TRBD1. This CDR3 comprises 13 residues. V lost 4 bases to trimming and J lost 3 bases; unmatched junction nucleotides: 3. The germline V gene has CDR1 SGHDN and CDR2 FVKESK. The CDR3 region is CASSLQGRYEQYF. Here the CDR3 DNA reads TGTGCCAGCAGCCTACAGGGGCGCTACGAGCAGTACTTC.

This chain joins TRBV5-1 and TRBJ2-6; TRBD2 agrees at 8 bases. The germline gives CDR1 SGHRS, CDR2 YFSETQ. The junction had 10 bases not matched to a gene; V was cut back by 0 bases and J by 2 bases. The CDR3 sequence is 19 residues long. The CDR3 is CASSLAGTSGGTGANVLTF. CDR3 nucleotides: TGCGCCAGCAGCTTGGCCGGAACCTCGGGGGGGACTGGGGCCAACGTCCTGACTTTC.

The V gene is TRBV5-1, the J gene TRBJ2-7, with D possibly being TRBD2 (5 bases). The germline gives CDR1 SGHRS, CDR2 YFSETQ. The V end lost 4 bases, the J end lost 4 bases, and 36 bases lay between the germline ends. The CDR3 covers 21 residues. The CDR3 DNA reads TGCGCCAGCAGCCCATACGAGACTCCCGGACTGTTGGAAGATAAAGAATACGAGCAGTACTTC. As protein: CASSPYETPGLLEDKEYEQYF.

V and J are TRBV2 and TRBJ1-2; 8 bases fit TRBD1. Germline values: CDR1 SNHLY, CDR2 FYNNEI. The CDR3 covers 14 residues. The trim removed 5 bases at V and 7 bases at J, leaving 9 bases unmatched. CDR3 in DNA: TGTGCCAGCAGTCCCCTGGACAGGGCAAGTGGCTACACCTTC. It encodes CASSPLDRASGYTF.

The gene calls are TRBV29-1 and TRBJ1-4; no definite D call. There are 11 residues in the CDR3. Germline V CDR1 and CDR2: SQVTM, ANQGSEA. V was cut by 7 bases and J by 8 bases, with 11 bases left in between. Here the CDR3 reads CSAAVGEKLFF. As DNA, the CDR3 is TGCAGCGCCGCGGTGGGAGAAAAACTGTTTTTT.

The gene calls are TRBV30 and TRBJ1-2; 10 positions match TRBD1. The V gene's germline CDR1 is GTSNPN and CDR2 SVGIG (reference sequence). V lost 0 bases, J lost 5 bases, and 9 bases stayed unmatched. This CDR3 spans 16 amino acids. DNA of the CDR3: TGTGCCTGGAGTGTACTTCGGACAGGGGGGATATATGGCTACACCTTC. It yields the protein CAWSVLRTGGIYGYTF.

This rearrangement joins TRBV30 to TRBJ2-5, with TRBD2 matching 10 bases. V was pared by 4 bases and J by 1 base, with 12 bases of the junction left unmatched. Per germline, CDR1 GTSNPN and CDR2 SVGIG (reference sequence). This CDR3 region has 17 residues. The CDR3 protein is CAWTTSRGTSAQETQYF. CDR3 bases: TGTGCCTGGACTACATCGAGGGGGACTAGCGCCCAAGAGACCCAGTACTTC.